This T cell receptor (beta chain) derives from a study of blood T cell repertoires in COVID-19. Study-level information: Acute and convalescent COVID-19 specimens originated in the United States, Italy and Spain.

This table comes from immunoSEQ multiplex PCR, and its TCRdb copy is limited to in-frame clones, with some not included. The profile shows over 80,000 clones, approximately 75% of them singletons. CDR1 and CDR2 from the germline V gene are SQVTM and ANQGSEA. The germline V and J ends were trimmed by 1 base and 10 bases, with 15 bases remaining between them. The CDR3 is 13 amino acids. Sample: peripheral blood. The chain has TRBV29-1 and TRBJ2-3; D uncertain. The source of this sequence is a woman aged 45 to 65 with acute or convalescent COVID-19. The CDR3 sequence is CSVEVEVNLPQYF. In DNA form, the CDR3 reads TGCAGCGTTGAAGTAGAAGTGAACCTACCGCAGTATTTT.